These 4 T cell receptor beta chains were sequenced from one sample in a study of cytomegalovirus exposure and HLA in healthy donors. Method: immunoSEQ multiplex PCR; TCRdb's copy keeps in-frame clones and lacks some. The table has 150,000 to 200,000 clones, 88% seen once. The specimen sequenced was PBMCs. These receptors were obtained from a man aged 18 to 30 in good health and CMV-seronegative.

The chain combines TRBV5-4 with TRBJ2-7; no reliable D call. With 3 bases removed from V and 6 bases from J, the gap between germline ends came to 16 bases. The germline V gene has CDR1 SGHNT and CDR2 YYREEE (reference sequence). CDR3 size: 14 residues. The CDR3 loop is CASSSSLLDIEQYV. The CDR3 nucleotides read TGTGCCAGCAGCTCAAGCTTGCTAGATATCGAGCAGTACGTC.

This clone has a handful of counts. The CDR3 DNA follows: TGTGCCAGCAGCGTAGGACTAGTGCCCAATGAGCAGTTCTTC. Translation: CASSVGLVPNEQFF. The chain is built from TRBV9 and TRBJ2-1; D may be TRBD2 (6 bases). The germline V and J ends were trimmed by 0 bases and 6 bases, with 10 bases remaining between them. The CDR3 is 14 amino acids. Germline V gives CDR1 SGDLS, CDR2 YYNGEE.

The V call is TRBV28, the J call TRBJ2-7; 7 bases agree with TRBD2. Trimming cost V 5 bases and J 1 base; bases outside gene matches: 14. The CDR3 totals 17 residues. Germline lookup yields CDR1 MDHEN and CDR2 SYDVKM. The CDR3, as DNA: TGTGCCAGCAGTACCCTCCCGGGACTATTTGGTTCCTACGAGCAGTACTTC. Protein product: CASSTLPGLFGSYEQYF.

The rearrangement joins TRBV4-1 to TRBJ2-3; 11 bases are a match to TRBD2. The CDR3 spans 17 residues. The V and J ends lost 1 base and 0 bases, in that order; junction bases with no gene match: 3. Germline CDR1 is MGHRA and CDR2 is YSYEKL. CDR3 coding DNA: TGCGCCAGCAGCCAAGGTAGCGGGGGGGCTAGCACAGATACGCAGTATTTT. It codes for CASSQGSGGASTDTQYF.